This TCR beta chain was found in a study of OX40 agonist ivuxolimab in advanced cancers. About the research overall: Patients were dosed with the agonistic anti-OX40 (CD134) antibody ivuxolimab. Prior therapy, whether anti-PD-1, anti-PD-L1 or anti-CTLA-4, was allowed, and roughly 44% had some. Findings and caveats of the study: Clonal expansion in partial responders at 0.1-3.0 mg/kg ranked among the lowest.

Systemic immunosuppression or autoimmune disease history was grounds to exclude patients. V shed 6 bases and J 4 bases; nucleotides not matched to a gene: 20. The CDR3 length is 19 residues. CDR1 and CDR2 (germline): SGHVS, FQNEAQ. This clone was counted between two and nine times. Its antigen is not identified. Measured with immunoSEQ multiplex PCR; TCRdb has only the in-frame clones, and not every one. Of around 94,000 clones listed, roughly 88% are singletons. V and J are TRBV7-8 and TRBJ2-7, with 11 bases lining up with TRBD2. The sequence derives from an adult with an advanced solid tumor such as melanoma, head and neck, liver or kidney cancer. This specimen was CD4+ or CD8+ T cells sorted from blood, taken in a trial of the OX40 agonist ivuxolimab. The DNA for the CDR3 is TGTGCCAGCAGTGTCCTCGGGATGTCCGGGACTAGCGGAAGATACGAGCAGTACTTC. This sequence encodes CASSVLGMSGTSGRYEQYF.